Listed here is a single T cell receptor (beta chain). These data originate in a study of T cell changes during pregnancy in multiple sclerosis. V gave up 7 bases and J gave up 4 bases, with 22 bases separating them. Looked up from germline, CDR1 is MDHEN and CDR2 is SYDVKM. The CDR3 is 16 residues long. Repertoires were generated with immunoSEQ multiplex PCR, while TCRdb's copy carries only in-frame clones and drops some. The table lists about 100,000 clones, more than 90% of them singletons. The source material was peripheral blood, sampled in the second trimester of pregnancy. The chain combines TRBV28 with TRBJ1-2; D unclear. This TCR derives from a female donor with multiple sclerosis, enrolled in a pregnancy study. The CDR3 region is CASNPTRRYPSYGYTF. DNA for the CDR3: TGTGCCAGCAACCCCACGAGGCGGTATCCATCCTATGGCTACACCTTC.